This entry lists 20 T cell receptor beta chains sequenced from one sample in a study of blood T cell repertoires in COVID-19 (dated by TCRdb to the early 2020s). To prepare the library, the immunoSEQ multiplex PCR assay was applied. In TCRdb, the immuneACCESS table is reduced to in-frame sequences with V and J assigned. These tables do not hold every clone; where another copy was compared, an unresolved V gene accounts for under half, and the others remain unexplained. Here the sample has about 230,000 clones; approximately 83% occur a single time. The top ten clones comprise approximately 4.4% of the sample. Sequenced material: peripheral blood. Source of these receptors: a man in his fifties with active or convalescent COVID-19.

The chain combines TRBV4-2 with TRBJ2-3; 12 bases fit TRBD2. V lost 4 bases to trimming and J lost 5 bases; unmatched junction nucleotides: 7. The germline gives CDR1 LGHNA, CDR2 YNFKEQ. The CDR3 totals 16 residues. CDR3: CASSPGTSGPQDTQYF. CDR3 nucleotides: TGTGCCAGCAGCCCTGGGACTAGCGGGCCCCAAGATACGCAGTATTTT.

The chain links TRBV18 to TRBJ2-3, with 8 bases aligning to TRBD1. Germline V gene lookup returns CDR1 KGHSH and CDR2 LQKENI. The CDR3 contains 15 residues. J lost 2 bases, V lost 4 bases, and 5 bases had no gene match. In DNA form, the CDR3 reads TGTGCCAGCTCACTTCGACAGGGGAACACAGATACGCAGTATTTT. The encoded protein is CASSLRQGNTDTQYF.

The J gene is TRBJ2-1, the V gene TRBV7-9, with a tentative D call TRBD1 (5 bases). The CDR3 runs 15 residues. The germline V and J ends were trimmed by 4 bases and 5 bases, with 15 bases remaining between them. Germline-derived CDR1 and CDR2 are SEHNR and FQNEAQ (reference sequence). For the CDR3, the DNA is TGTGCCAGCAGCTCGATAATAGACAGAAACAATGAGCAGTTCTTC. Its translation is CASSSIIDRNNEQFF.

CDR3 sequence (DNA): TGTGCCAGTAGTATTTTCAGCGGCTCTGGGGCCAACGTCCTGACTTTC. Its protein is CASSIFSGSGANVLTF. V and J are TRBV19 and TRBJ2-6; TRBD2 might be the D (5 bases). This CDR3 region has 16 residues. The V end lost 3 bases, the J end lost 0 bases, and 9 bases lay between the germline ends. In germline, CDR1 is LNHDA, CDR2 SQIVND (reference sequence).

The J gene is TRBJ1-1, the V gene TRBV9; D unresolved. Germline CDR1 reads SGDLS; CDR2 reads YYNGEE. The CDR3 is 14 residues long. The V end was cut by 6 bases, the J end by 1 base, with 13 bases between. In nucleotides, the CDR3 is TGTGCCAGCACCCTCGAAACAGCGAACACTGAAGCTTTCTTT. The encoded protein is CASTLETANTEAFF.

V and J are TRBV5-4 and TRBJ2-5, with D tentatively TRBD2 (6 bases). Germline loops: CDR1 SGHNT, CDR2 YYREEE (reference sequence). The CDR3 extends over 13 amino acids. The V gene lost 3 bases and the J gene lost 5 bases, with 11 bases spanning the gap. The chain's CDR3 is CASSSSGLETQYF. The CDR3 coding sequence is TGTGCCAGCAGCTCCAGCGGGCTCGAGACCCAGTACTTC. The full variable domain, rest sourced from reference TRBV5-4 and TRBJ2-5, is ETGVTQSPTHLIKTRGQQVTLRCSSQSGHNTVSWYQQALGQGPQFIFQYYREEENGRGNFPPRFSGLQFPNYSSELNVNALELDDSALYLCASSSSGLETQYFGPGTRLLVL.

The gene calls are TRBV4-2 and TRBJ1-1; no definite D call. The V gene's germline CDR1 is LGHNA and CDR2 YNFKEQ. The V gene lost 0 bases and the J gene lost 2 bases, with 7 bases spanning the gap. The CDR3 contains 14 residues. CDR3 protein: CASSQDQVNTEAFF. The CDR3 bases are TGTGCCAGCAGCCAAGATCAGGTCAACACTGAAGCTTTCTTT.

This clone showed up just a few times. The chain combines TRBV27 with TRBJ2-3; 7 bases are a match to TRBD2. Germline CDR1 reads MNHEY; CDR2 reads SMNVEV (reference sequence). The V segment lost 6 bases and the J segment 1 base; nucleotides outside the gene matches: 1. CDR3 size: 13 residues. CDR3 protein: CASRAGGTDTQYF. CDR3 nucleotide sequence: TGTGCCAGCAGGGCGGGGGGCACAGATACGCAGTATTTT.

This clone was seen a handful of times. The chain couples TRBV7-7 to TRBJ2-2, with 10 nucleotides matching TRBD2. The V segment lost 8 bases and the J segment 2 bases; nucleotides outside the gene matches: 20. This CDR3 region has 20 residues. The germline V gene encodes CDR1 SSHAT and CDR2 FNYEAQ (reference sequence). As DNA, the CDR3 is TGTGCCAGCGCCTATTTGCCCTTGGGGCTAGCGGGGGACAACACCGGGGAGCTGTTTTTT. It specifies CASAYLPLGLAGDNTGELFF.

The J gene is TRBJ2-2, the V gene TRBV30; 9 bases match TRBD2. V lost 1 base and J lost 5; bases outside the gene matches: 11. CDR3 size: 17 residues. Germline V gives CDR1 GTSNPN, CDR2 SVGIG (reference sequence). The CDR3 sequence is CAWSGVRGGAWTGELFF. In DNA, the CDR3 is TGTGCCTGGAGTGGTGTTCGCGGGGGGGCCTGGACCGGGGAGCTGTTTTTT. Variable domain in full (rest from reference TRBV30 and TRBJ2-2): SQTIHQWPATLVQPVGSPLSLECTVEGTSNPNLYWYRQAAGRGLQLLFYSVGIGQISSEVPQNLSASRPQDRQFILSSKKLLLSDSGFYLCAWSGVRGGAWTGELFFGEGSRLTVL.

This chain links TRBV9 with TRBJ1-2; a weak D match, TRBD1 (5 bases). Germline V CDR1 and CDR2: SGDLS, YYNGEE. This CDR3 is built from 15 residues. Trimming took off 4 bases at V and 7 bases at J, with 20 bases between the two ends. DNA for the CDR3: TGTGCCAGCAGCTTCAGGGATGGAAGTCGCGGTGGCTACACCTTC. Its protein is CASSFRDGSRGGYTF.

V is TRBV5-1 and J is TRBJ1-2; D not resolved. V was cut by 0 bases and J by 9 bases, with 15 bases left in between. The CDR3 has 14 amino acids. The germline V gene has CDR1 SGHRS and CDR2 YFSETQ. The CDR3 is CASSLEAGGGSYTF. CDR3 sequence (DNA): TGCGCCAGCAGCTTGGAGGCAGGAGGTGGGAGCTACACCTTC.

The chain has TRBV7-8 and TRBJ2-3, with 7 nucleotides matching TRBD1. With 0 bases clipped from V and 6 bases from J, the junction kept 6 bases outside the gene matches. Germline V gene sequence: CDR1 SGHVS, CDR2 FQNEAQ. This CDR3 is built from 15 residues. The CDR3 DNA follows: TGTGCCAGCAGCTTAGCGCGAGGGGGCGGGGATACGCAGTATTTT. Its protein product is CASSLARGGGDTQYF. The entire variable domain, with the rest obtained from reference TRBV7-8 and TRBJ2-3, is as follows: GAGVSQSPRYKVAKRGQDVALRCDPISGHVSLFWYQQALGQGPEFLTYFQNEAQLDKSGLPSDRFFAERPEGSVSTLKIQRTQQEDSAVYLCASSLARGGGDTQYFGPGTRLTVL.

This clone appeared once. The chain is built from TRBV12-3 or TRBV12-4 and TRBJ1-1; TRBD1 matches 9 bases. Losses at the gene ends were 6 bases for V and 5 bases for J; bases not matched to a gene: 4. This CDR3 comprises 13 residues. The CDR3 reads CASRMGTGTEAFF. In DNA form, the CDR3 reads TGTGCCAGCAGGATGGGGACAGGGACTGAAGCTTTCTTT.

V usage is TRBV6-4 and J usage is TRBJ2-3, with 12 bases that match TRBD2. Germline CDR1 and CDR2: MRHNA and SNTAGT. CDR3 size: 16 residues. Trimming took 7 bases from V and 3 from J; bases not matched to a gene: 8. The CDR3 region is CASNFTSGGTTDTQYF. Here the CDR3 DNA reads TGTGCCAGCAATTTTACTAGCGGGGGGACGACAGATACGCAGTATTTT.

CDR3 loop: CASSLAAGGIDTQYF. The CDR3 DNA is TGCGCCAGCAGCTTGGCCGCGGGGGGGATAGATACGCAGTATTTT. J is TRBJ2-3 and V is TRBV5-1; 9 bases match TRBD2. The CDR3 loop spans 15 amino acids. From germline, CDR1 is SGHRS and CDR2 YFSETQ. The V segment lost 0 bases and the J segment 5 bases; nucleotides outside the gene matches: 4.

This chain joins TRBV7-3 and TRBJ2-1; 9 bases are a match to TRBD2. V lost 5 bases and J lost 10; bases outside the gene matches: 9. Germline CDR1 reads SGHTA; CDR2 reads FQGTGA. CDR3 length: 14 amino acids. The DNA of the CDR3 is TGTGCCAGCAGCCCCCAAAGCGGGGGGCCCGAGCAGTTCTTC. It codes for CASSPQSGGPEQFF.

V gene TRBV6-1 combines with J gene TRBJ1-5; TRBD1 aligns across 7 bases. CDR1 and CDR2 (germline): MNHNS, SASEGT. The junction had 6 bases not matched to a gene; V was cut back by 4 bases and J by 0 bases. The length of the CDR3 is 16 residues. For the CDR3, the DNA is TGTGCCAGCAGTGCCCGGACAGGCAATAGCAATCAGCCCCAGCATTTT. Its translation is CASSARTGNSNQPQHF.

The gene calls are TRBV4-2 and TRBJ2-7; 12 nucleotides match TRBD2. Germline V CDR1 and CDR2: LGHNA, YNFKEQ. V shed 2 bases, J shed 6 bases, and the junction held 5 bases outside the gene matches. This CDR3 region has 15 residues. CDR3 DNA sequence: TGTGCCAGCAGCCAACTACTAGCGGGGGGATCCGAGCAGTACTTC. Translated, it gives CASSQLLAGGSEQYF.

The rearrangement uses TRBV18 and TRBJ2-2, with TRBD1 identical over 7 bases. The germline CDR1 and CDR2 sequences are KGHSH and LQKENI. The length of the CDR3 is 16 residues. Trimming removed 6 bases from V and 0 bases from J; junction bases left unmatched: 7. CDR3 nucleotide sequence: TGTGCCAGCTCTCTGGGACAGACACCGAACACCGGGGAGCTGTTTTTT. Residues: CASSLGQTPNTGELFF.